A single sample is the source of the 18 T cell receptor beta chains below, sequenced in a study of immune characteristics of hereditary and idiopathic chronic pancreatitis. Here immunoSEQ multiplex PCR was the method, and the copy in TCRdb shows in-frame clones only, minus some. This table holds about 14,000 clones, roughly 80% found once. Patients having total pancreatectomy with islet autotransplantation provided the chronic pancreatitis pancreas tissue. Material: pancreas tissue with hereditary chronic pancreatitis. The receptors were sampled from a human donor with chronic pancreatitis.

The V call is TRBV24-1, the J call TRBJ2-2, with D uncertain. Germline CDR1 is KGHDR and CDR2 is SFDVKD. V shed 5 bases and J shed 6 bases, with 6 bases lying between them. CDR3 length equals 12 residues. The CDR3 sequence: CATSASAGELFF. The CDR3 DNA sequence: TGTGCCACCAGTGCGTCGGCCGGGGAGCTGTTTTTT.

The chain couples TRBV3-1 (or the pseudogene TRBV3-2) to TRBJ2-7, with a possible D match to TRBD1 (6 bases). The CDR3 sequence is 16 residues long. The germline CDR1 and CDR2 sequences are LGHDT and YNNKEL (reference sequence). V was shortened by 1 base and J by 0 bases, with 13 bases between the two germline ends. The CDR3 sequence: CASSQGGGPYSYEQYF. The CDR3 DNA follows: TGTGCCAGCAGCCAAGGTGGGGGCCCCTACTCCTACGAGCAGTACTTC.

The chain links TRBV6-4 to TRBJ2-2, with a weak D call TRBD1 (6 bases). Trimming removed 11 bases from V and 3 bases from J, with 13 bases in between. CDR3 length: 13 amino acids. Germline CDR1 is MRHNA and CDR2 is SNTAGT. The CDR3 is CASGQTDTGELFF. CDR3 bases: TGTGCCTCCGGACAGACAGACACCGGGGAGCTGTTTTTT.

The chain joins TRBV4-2 to TRBJ2-3; tentatively, D is TRBD1 or TRBD2 (5 bases each). Germline lookup yields CDR1 LGHNA and CDR2 YNFKEQ. CDR3 length: 14 residues. Trimming cost V 0 bases and J 3 bases, with 7 bases left between them. DNA of the CDR3: TGTGCCAGCAGCCAAGATTGGGGGACAGATACGCAGTATTTT. Its translation: CASSQDWGTDTQYF.

The chain employs TRBV6-4 and TRBJ2-3, with D tentatively TRBD2 (6 bases). Trimming cost V 0 bases and J 4 bases, with 11 bases left between them. The CDR3 has 15 residues. Germline CDR1 MRHNA, CDR2 SNTAGT. CDR3 loop: CASSDSMRGSDTQYF. In DNA form, the CDR3 reads TGTGCCAGCAGTGACTCGATGCGGGGTTCAGATACGCAGTATTTT.

This clone was seen more than once but under ten times. This chain connects TRBV24-1 to TRBJ2-7, with D unresolved. Trimming removed 9 bases from V and 4 bases from J, with 9 bases in between. The CDR3 is 11 amino acids. Germline CDR1 and CDR2: KGHDR and SFDVKD. The CDR3 spells CATQDLYEQYF. For the CDR3, the DNA is TGTGCCACCCAGGACCTTTACGAGCAGTACTTC.

This clone has more than one count but fewer than ten. J is TRBJ2-1 and V is TRBV9, with D perhaps being TRBD1 or TRBD2 (5 bases each). V was cut by 3 bases and J by 5 bases, with 21 bases left in between. The CDR3 has 17 amino acids. Germline V gene data show CDR1 as SGDLS and CDR2 as YYNGEE. CDR3 in amino acids: CASSGATGAGVHNEQFF. DNA of the CDR3: TGTGCCAGCAGCGGAGCGACCGGGGCGGGTGTACACAATGAGCAGTTCTTC.

This clone was found a few times. The chain has TRBV28 and TRBJ2-3, with TRBD2 matching over 13 bases. Germline lookup yields CDR1 MDHEN and CDR2 SYDVKM. The J segment lost 4 bases and the V segment lost 6 bases, leaving 7 bases of the junction unmatched. The CDR3 covers 16 residues. The CDR3 bases are TGTGCCAGCAGCCCAGGACTAGCGGGAGTTCCAGATACGCAGTATTTT. Amino acids: CASSPGLAGVPDTQYF.

This chain uses TRBV2 with TRBJ1-1; 8 bases are shared with TRBD1. This CDR3 contains 13 residues. Germline CDR1 is SNHLY and CDR2 is FYNNEI. Trimming cost V 4 bases and J 5 bases; bases outside gene matches: 3. Here the CDR3 reads CASSGQGRTEAFF. The CDR3 DNA reads as TGTGCCAGCAGTGGACAGGGGAGAACTGAAGCTTTCTTT.

The V call is TRBV20-1, the J call TRBJ1-1; no firm D call. The germline V gene has CDR1 DFQATT and CDR2 SNEGSKA (reference sequence). The CDR3 length is 13 residues. V lost 3 bases to trimming and J lost 0 bases, with 8 bases between them. The CDR3 DNA sequence: TGCAGTGCTAGTCCCCAGGTGAACACTGAAGCTTTCTTT. Translated, it gives CSASPQVNTEAFF.

This chain connects TRBV18 to TRBJ2-7, with 7 positions matching TRBD2. With V trimmed by 8 bases and J by 0 bases, 13 bases remained unmatched. The CDR3 contains 16 residues. CDR1 is KGHSH and CDR2 is LQKENI in the germline V gene. The CDR3 DNA follows: TGTGCCAGCGCCTCTCTGCGGGGGACCCCCTCCTACGAGCAGTACTTC. This encodes CASASLRGTPSYEQYF.

The chain has TRBV11-1 and TRBJ1-2; 9 positions match TRBD1. The germline gives CDR1 SGHAT, CDR2 FQDESV (reference sequence). V dropped 4 bases and J dropped 7; count of bases not matched to a gene: 10. This CDR3 comprises 15 residues. In DNA form, the CDR3 reads TGTGCCAGCAGCTCACAGGGGGCGCCTAGTAGTGGCTACACCTTC. Protein product: CASSSQGAPSSGYTF.

The chain's CDR3 is CATSQGSYEQYF. Written as DNA, the CDR3 is TGTGCCACCAGTCAGGGGTCCTACGAGCAGTACTTC. The chain combines TRBV24-1 with TRBJ2-7, with a tentative D call TRBD1 (6 bases). V was cut by 6 bases and J by 1 base, with 6 bases left in between. From germline, CDR1 is KGHDR and CDR2 SFDVKD. This CDR3 is 12 amino acids long.

This chain uses TRBV13 with TRBJ1-5; unclear D gene. This CDR3 region has 17 residues. With 0 bases removed from V and 0 bases from J, the gap between germline ends came to 12 bases. CDR1 and CDR2 from the germline V gene are PRHDT and FYEKMQ (reference sequence). The CDR3 bases are TGTGCCAGCAGCTTAGGTGGAGGGAAGGGTAGCAATCAGCCCCAGCATTTT. It codes for CASSLGGGKGSNQPQHF.

The gene calls are TRBV27 and TRBJ2-1; 13 nucleotides agree with TRBD2. Germline trimming cut 5 bases from V and 4 bases from J; bases unmatched to any gene: 2. The CDR3 runs to 15 residues. In germline, CDR1 is MNHEY, CDR2 SMNVEV (reference sequence). CDR3 in amino acids: CASSEGLAGYNEQFF. CDR3 nucleotides: TGTGCCAGCAGTGAGGGACTAGCGGGGTACAATGAGCAGTTCTTC.

Remarks on this clone: Distinct nucleotide sequences in the sample also encode this CDR3. The J gene is TRBJ2-7, the V gene TRBV27, with 8 nucleotides matching TRBD1. The CDR3 length is 14 residues. The V gene end was trimmed by 5 bases and the J gene end by 0 bases; junction bases not matched to a gene: 3. Germline assignment: CDR1 MNHEY and CDR2 SMNVEV (reference sequence). The CDR3 protein is CASSLDRGSYEQYF. The CDR3 DNA sequence: TGTGCCAGCAGTCTCGACAGGGGCTCCTACGAGCAGTACTTC.

This clone was observed a single time. This chain links TRBV5-1 with TRBJ2-3; D is uncertain. The V and J ends lost 2 bases and 6 bases respectively, with 10 bases between them. Germline V gene data show CDR1 as SGHRS and CDR2 as YFSETQ. The CDR3 spans 13 residues. This CDR3 is CASSFGPADTQYF. CDR3 DNA: TGCGCCAGCAGCTTTGGGCCGGCGGATACGCAGTATTTT. Full variable domain (missing parts from reference TRBV5-1 and TRBJ2-3): KAGVTQTPRYLIKTRGQQVTLSCSPISGHRSVSWYQQTPGQGLQFLFEYFSETQRNKGNFPGRFSGRQFSNSRSEMNVSTLELGDSALYLCASSFGPADTQYFGPGTRLTVL.

The rearrangement links TRBV19 to TRBJ1-5; no clear D gene. The CDR3 sequence is 19 residues long. The V gene's germline CDR1 is LNHDA and CDR2 SQIVND (reference sequence). The V and J ends lost 5 bases and 0 bases respectively, with 23 bases between them. This CDR3 is CASSSRPSSIFYSNQPQHF. The CDR3 DNA reads as TGTGCCAGTAGTTCGCGACCGAGCTCCATATTTTATAGCAATCAGCCCCAGCATTTT.